The next 7 T cell receptor beta chains were all read from a single sample in a study of blood T cell repertoires in COVID-19. Clones were sequenced by immunoSEQ multiplex PCR, and TCRdb holds only the in-frame ones, with some missing. The table has roughly 190,000 clones, about 90% seen once. Sequenced material: peripheral blood. The source is an older woman with COVID-19, enrolled during active disease.

This rearrangement joins TRBV24-1 to TRBJ2-1, with TRBD1 as a possible D gene (6 bases). Germline lookup yields CDR1 KGHDR and CDR2 SFDVKD. Between the trimmed V and J ends, which lost 4 bases and 2 bases, there was a span of 23 bases. The CDR3 is 19 residues long. The DNA for the CDR3 is TGTGCCACCAGTGACCCGACAGGTCCTCAGGAGGCCCCCTACAATGAGCAGTTCTTC. It is translated as CATSDPTGPQEAPYNEQFF.

J is TRBJ1-1 and V is TRBV3-1 (or the pseudogene TRBV3-2), with unresolved D. The CDR3 extends over 15 amino acids. Germline V gene sequence: CDR1 LGHDT, CDR2 YNNKEL (reference sequence). With 2 bases removed from V and 1 base from J, the gap between germline ends came to 11 bases. In DNA form, the CDR3 reads TGTGCCAGCAGCCAAATAGCGGGAGGGAACACTGAAGCTTTCTTT. Its translation is CASSQIAGGNTEAFF.

This clone was seen at least ten times. The junction departs from germline at one end; a sequencing error may be responsible. The genes are TRBV25-1 and TRBJ2-7, with a possible D match to TRBD1 (6 bases). CDR1 is MGHDK and CDR2 is SYGVNS in the germline V gene. The CDR3 consists of 16 residues. This CDR3 reads CASSEPGETGSHEQYF. CDR3 coding DNA: TGTGCCAGCAGTGAACCTGGGGAGACAGGCTCCCACGAGCAGTACTTC.

The rearrangement links TRBV19 to TRBJ1-4; TRBD1 is a possible D gene (5 bases). This CDR3 comprises 16 residues. Germline V gene data show CDR1 as LNHDA and CDR2 as SQIVND (reference sequence). V shed 10 bases and J shed 0 bases, with 18 bases lying between them. This CDR3 is CATSIRRGPTNEKLFF. CDR3 in DNA: TGTGCCACCTCGATAAGGCGGGGACCAACTAATGAAAAACTGTTTTTT.

The chain combines TRBV27 with TRBJ2-2; weak D call: TRBD1 (6 bases). Germline values: CDR1 MNHEY, CDR2 SMNVEV (reference sequence). The CDR3 runs to 14 residues. Trimming cost V 3 bases and J 5 bases, with 10 bases left between them. The CDR3 region has the DNA TGTGCCAGCAGTTTCAGGGGACGAACCGGGGAGCTGTTTTTT. Protein sequence: CASSFRGRTGELFF.

The J gene is TRBJ1-2, the V gene TRBV30; no firm D call. V was shortened by 2 bases and J by 2 bases, with 12 bases between the two germline ends. The CDR3 is 14 residues long. The germline gives CDR1 GTSNPN, CDR2 SVGIG (reference sequence). This chain's CDR3 is CAWSNFWHNYGYTF. The CDR3 DNA follows: TGTGCCTGGAGTAATTTTTGGCACAACTATGGCTACACCTTC.

The chain couples TRBV7-2 to TRBJ2-1, with 13 bases lining up with TRBD2. Trimming cost V 6 bases and J 4 bases; bases outside gene matches: 6. The CDR3 totals 16 residues. Germline lookup yields CDR1 SGHTA and CDR2 FQGNSA. The CDR3 DNA reads TGTGCCAGCAGGCGAACGACTAGCGGGAGGTACAATGAGCAGTTCTTC. This encodes CASRRTTSGRYNEQFF.